These 10 T cell receptor beta chains were sequenced from one sample in a study of cytomegalovirus exposure and HLA in healthy donors. The PCR ran on 60 Vbeta and 13 Jbeta primers. Sequenced by immunoSEQ multiplex PCR; TCRdb stores in-frame clones only, minus some. The table records about 130,000 clones, about 85% of them present only once. The material sequenced was PBMCs. These receptors came from a boy aged 5-17 years in good health and CMV-seronegative.

This chain uses TRBV7-8 with TRBJ2-4; 10 positions agree with TRBD1. The germline V gene has CDR1 SGHVS and CDR2 FQNEAQ. The CDR3 sequence is 15 residues long. V lost 0 bases and J lost 5; bases outside the gene matches: 1. The CDR3 region has the DNA TGTGCCAGCAGCTTAGCGGACAGGGGGGAAAACATTCAGTACTTC. Translation gives CASSLADRGENIQYF.

J is TRBJ2-5 and V is TRBV15, with D perhaps TRBD2 (5 bases). V shed 5 bases and J shed 7 bases, with 11 bases lying between them. Germline-derived CDR1 and CDR2 are LNHNV and YYDKDF (reference sequence). This CDR3 is 12 amino acids long. The CDR3 reads CATSGPGWTQYF. DNA for the CDR3: TGTGCCACCAGCGGCCCGGGGTGGACCCAGTACTTC.

The chain combines TRBV7-8 with TRBJ2-5; 8 nucleotides agree with TRBD2. V shed 4 bases and J 5 bases; nucleotides not matched to a gene: 3. CDR1 SGHVS and CDR2 FQNEAQ come from the germline V gene. The length of the CDR3 is 13 residues. The CDR3 loop reads CASSYREGETQYF. In nucleotides, the CDR3 is TGTGCCAGCAGCTACCGGGAGGGGGAGACCCAGTACTTC.

V is TRBV28 and J is TRBJ2-7; D unresolved. The CDR3 is 12 amino acids. V dropped 1 base and J dropped 2 bases, with 3 bases sitting between them. Germline-derived CDR1 and CDR2 are MDHEN and SYDVKM. The CDR3 protein is CASSLFAYEQYF. CDR3 in DNA: TGTGCCAGCAGTTTATTCGCCTACGAGCAGTACTTC. The whole variable domain, remainder taken from reference TRBV28 and TRBJ2-7, is DVKVTQSSRYLVKRTGEKVFLECVQDMDHENMFWYRQDPGLGLRLIYFSYDVKMKEKGDIPEGYSVSREKKERFSLILESASTNQTSMYLCASSLFAYEQYFGPGTRLTVT.

V usage is TRBV6-4 and J usage is TRBJ1-1; D is unclear. CDR1 is MRHNA, CDR2 SNTAGT, per germline. This CDR3 has 14 residues. V was trimmed by 3 bases and J by 5 bases, leaving 13 bases between them. CDR3 bases: TGTGCCAGCAGTGATCATCCGGGGAGAACTGAAGCTTTCTTT. Its protein product is CASSDHPGRTEAFF.

The chain combines TRBV29-1 with TRBJ2-1, with TRBD1 matching 7 bases. Germline CDR1 is SQVTM and CDR2 is ANQGSEA. Trimming removed 3 bases from V and 0 bases from J; junction bases left unmatched: 5. This CDR3 has 15 residues. CDR3 amino acids: CSVDGTESSYNEQFF. The CDR3 DNA follows: TGCAGCGTTGACGGGACAGAAAGCTCCTACAATGAGCAGTTCTTC.

The chain couples TRBV7-2 to TRBJ1-3; D possibly corresponds to TRBD1 (6 bases). This CDR3 has 14 residues. The V end was cut by 7 bases, the J end by 2 bases, with 12 bases between. CDR1 and CDR2 (germline): SGHTA, FQGNSA. Here the CDR3 reads CASKENRAGNTIYF. CDR3 bases: TGTGCCAGCAAAGAGAACAGGGCTGGAAACACCATATATTTT.

The chain employs TRBV27 and TRBJ2-3; TRBD2 agrees at 9 bases. This CDR3 spans 16 amino acids. J gave up 4 bases and V 3 bases, and 8 bases lay outside the gene matches. Germline V gene data show CDR1 as MNHEY and CDR2 as SMNVEV (reference sequence). CDR3 DNA sequence: TGTGCCAGCAGTTTTGGGGCGGGAGGGCCAGCAGATACGCAGTATTTT. Residues: CASSFGAGGPADTQYF.

This chain connects TRBV27 to TRBJ2-5, with TRBD2 identical over 7 bases. The length of the CDR3 is 18 residues. The V and J ends lost 5 bases and 1 base, in that order; junction bases with no gene match: 16. Germline loops: CDR1 MNHEY, CDR2 SMNVEV (reference sequence). The CDR3 DNA sequence: TGTGCCAGCAGTCCCCGCGGGAGTAGGTTGAACTCCCAAGAGACCCAGTACTTC. The encoded protein is CASSPRGSRLNSQETQYF.

This rearrangement joins TRBV10-3 to TRBJ2-1; D is unresolved. The CDR3 has 12 residues. Germline V gives CDR1 ENHRY, CDR2 SYGVKD. Trimming took 6 bases from V and 6 from J, leaving 9 bases between them. This CDR3 is CAISPSGNEQFF. CDR3 DNA: TGTGCCATCAGCCCGTCCGGCAATGAGCAGTTCTTC.